This TCR beta chain was found in a study of shared clonotypes between healthy human individuals. Some clones are missing from TCRdb's copy, which holds only in-frame ones; the method was immunoSEQ multiplex PCR. The table includes millions of clones, 85% to 95% detected once. Germline-derived CDR1 and CDR2 are MNHNS and SASEGT. The CDR3 runs to 15 residues. The V end lost 1 base, the J end lost 0 bases, and 7 bases lay between the germline ends. This receptor was taken from a man younger than 35 in good health. What was sequenced was naive CD4+ T cells sorted from blood. Subset of the sample: CD45RA+ positively selected. V gene TRBV6-1 combines with J gene TRBJ2-1; no clear D. For the CDR3, the DNA is TGTGCCAGCAGTGAAGATCCATTCTCCTACAATGAGCAGTTCTTC. Its translation is CASSEDPFSYNEQFF.